The 18 T cell receptor beta chains below all came from one sample that was sequenced in a study of regulatory dendritic cells for organ transplantation (dated by TCRdb to the late 2010s). Libraries were prepared through the immunoSEQ multiplex PCR assay. TCRdb obtained this table from immuneACCESS and retained in-frame rearrangements with V and J assigned. These tables miss some clones; where compared with another copy, unresolved V genes account for less than half of the shortfall, and the remainder is unexplained. A total of tens of thousands of clones appear in this sample, just over 90% of them only once. Over 0.095% of the sample is held by the ten biggest clonotypes. The specimen was naive CD8+ T cells from blood. In the paper's terms, the cell subset or site label means: CD45RA+ naive T cells. These receptors all come from a human donor in good health.

CDR3 nucleotides: TGTGCCAGTAGTTCGGGACAGGGAACCTACGAGCAGTACTTC. It specifies CASSSGQGTYEQYF. The chain carries TRBV19 and TRBJ2-7; 9 bases are a match to TRBD1. This CDR3 region has 14 residues. Germline V gives CDR1 LNHDA, CDR2 SQIVND (reference sequence). With V trimmed by 5 bases and J by 2 bases, 4 bases remained unmatched.

The chain carries TRBV27 and TRBJ2-7, with 7 nucleotides matching TRBD1. With V trimmed by 0 bases and J by 4 bases, 9 bases remained unmatched. Germline V CDR1 and CDR2: MNHEY, SMNVEV (reference sequence). The CDR3 has 16 residues. DNA of the CDR3: TGTGCCAGCAGTTTATCCTCAGGGGACAGCTCGTACGAGCAGTACTTC. Its translation is CASSLSSGDSSYEQYF.

This clone appeared a single time. J is TRBJ2-1 and V is TRBV6-1; TRBD1 is a possible D gene (6 bases). This CDR3 comprises 14 residues. V was clipped by 7 bases and J by 6 bases, with 16 bases between them. Germline V lookup: CDR1 MNHNS, CDR2 SASEGT. This chain's CDR3 is CASTALPRGNEQFF. The CDR3 coding sequence is TGTGCCAGCACTGCCTTGCCCAGGGGCAATGAGCAGTTCTTC.

Points on this clone: At one end the junction does not follow the germline gene, possibly because of a read error. The rearrangement joins TRBV30 to TRBJ1-4; D perhaps matches TRBD1 (6 bases). Germline lookup yields CDR1 GTSNPN and CDR2 SVGIG (reference sequence). This CDR3 spans 15 amino acids. The CDR3 nucleotides are TGTGCCTGGAGCGCACACGGGACACCTAACGAAAAACTGTTTTTT. Amino acid sequence: CAWSAHGTPNEKLFF.

The chain employs TRBV9 and TRBJ2-3, with 9 bases aligning to TRBD2. From germline, CDR1 is SGDLS and CDR2 YYNGEE. V shed 2 bases, J shed 1 base, and the junction held 2 bases outside the gene matches. The CDR3 runs 15 residues. CDR3 in DNA: TGTGCCAGCAGCGTGACTAGCGGCCGCACAGATACGCAGTATTTT. It codes for CASSVTSGRTDTQYF.

The chain links TRBV7-2 to TRBJ2-1; TRBD1 might be the D (5 bases). Germline V lookup: CDR1 SGHTA, CDR2 FQGNSA. V gave up 2 bases and J gave up 2 bases, with 7 bases separating them. The CDR3 extends over 14 amino acids. The CDR3, as DNA: TGTGCCAGCAGCTTACCAGGGACCTACAATGAGCAGTTCTTC. It translates to CASSLPGTYNEQFF. Together with reference TRBV7-2 and TRBJ2-1, the CDR3 gives the full variable domain: GAGVSQSPSNKVTEKGKDVELRCDPISGHTALYWYRQSLGQGLEFLIYFQGNSAPDKSGLPSDRFSAERTGGSVSTLTIQRTQQEDSAVYLCASSLPGTYNEQFFGPGTRLTVL.

This clone appeared a single time. The genes are TRBV5-4 and TRBJ2-5, with 7 bases lining up with TRBD2. The trim removed 7 bases at V and 5 bases at J, leaving 8 bases unmatched. The CDR3 is 13 amino acids. Germline CDR1 SGHNT, CDR2 YYREEE (reference sequence). The CDR3 DNA sequence: TGTGCCAGCCGCCCCGGGGGAGGGGAGACCCAGTACTTC. Its protein product is CASRPGGGETQYF. Full variable domain (remainder filled in from reference TRBV5-4 and TRBJ2-5): ETGVTQSPTHLIKTRGQQVTLRCSSQSGHNTVSWYQQALGQGPQFIFQYYREEENGRGNFPPRFSGLQFPNYSSELNVNALELDDSALYLCASRPGGGETQYFGPGTRLLVL.

CDR3 loop: CASSLGGANYGYTF. DNA for the CDR3: TGTGCCAGCAGTCTTGGAGGAGCTAACTATGGCTACACCTTC. The rearrangement links TRBV5-6 to TRBJ1-2, with D hard to call. Germline V gene lookup returns CDR1 SGHDT and CDR2 YYEEEE. CDR3 length: 14 residues. Trimming left V 5 bases short and J 0 bases short, with 11 bases between.

In this sample, this clone turned up once. Germline and junction disagree at one end, which may indicate a read error. This chain uses TRBV7-3 with TRBJ1-2, with D uncertain. Per germline, CDR1 SGHTA and CDR2 FQGTGA. This CDR3 spans 12 amino acids. Here the CDR3 reads CASSLTGPPANF. CDR3 bases: TGTGCCAGCAGCTTAACCGGACCGCCGGCGAACTTC.

The chain combines TRBV11-2 with TRBJ2-7, with 8 bases that match TRBD1. Per germline, CDR1 SGHAT and CDR2 FQNNGV. There are 15 residues in the CDR3. V gave up 1 base and J gave up 1 base; unmatched junction bases: 3. CDR3 in DNA: TGTGCCAGCAGCTTAGTTACAGGGGGGTCCTACGAGCAGTACTTC. It encodes CASSLVTGGSYEQYF.

This sequence joins TRBV5-6 and TRBJ2-1, with 8 bases that match TRBD1. Germline V gene sequence: CDR1 SGHDT, CDR2 YYEEEE. V lost 4 bases to trimming and J lost 9 bases; unmatched junction nucleotides: 3. This CDR3 has 12 residues. The CDR3 spells CASSQDRVEQFF. CDR3 nucleotide sequence: TGTGCCAGCAGCCAGGACAGGGTTGAGCAGTTCTTC.

The chain employs TRBV29-1 and TRBJ2-2; the D is unclear. V was trimmed by 6 bases and J by 5 bases, leaving 10 bases between them. The CDR3 loop spans 12 amino acids. Germline V gene data show CDR1 as SQVTM and CDR2 as ANQGSEA. This chain's CDR3 is CSVGRVTGELFF. Here the CDR3 DNA reads TGCAGCGTCGGAAGGGTAACCGGGGAGCTGTTTTTT.

This rearrangement joins TRBV7-9 to TRBJ1-2; TRBD1 matches at 8 bases. Germline values: CDR1 SEHNR, CDR2 FQNEAQ (reference sequence). Losses at the gene ends were 5 bases for V and 7 bases for J; bases not matched to a gene: 18. This CDR3 comprises 17 residues. The CDR3 reads CASSLSTGTGPLGGYTF. CDR3 in DNA: TGTGCCAGCAGCCTCTCAACCGGGACAGGACCCCTGGGTGGCTACACCTTC.

The chain links TRBV27 to TRBJ2-5; perhaps TRBD2 as D (8 bases). The V and J ends lost 5 bases and 7 bases respectively, with 32 bases between them. This CDR3 has 19 residues. Germline lookup yields CDR1 MNHEY and CDR2 SMNVEV (reference sequence). CDR3 region: CASSPRGAGGGWQGVTQYF. The CDR3 DNA reads as TGTGCCAGCAGTCCCCGTGGGGCGGGAGGAGGGTGGCAGGGGGTGACCCAGTACTTC.

This clone was seen only once. The genes are TRBV6-5 and TRBJ1-2; a possible D gene is TRBD1 (5 bases). The CDR3 length is 14 residues. The ends were cut back, 6 bases at V and 4 bases at J, with 15 bases in the middle. Germline lookup yields CDR1 MNHEY and CDR2 SVGAGI. The CDR3 is CASSQTVSLYGYTF. The DNA for the CDR3 is TGTGCCAGCAGCCAGACAGTTTCCCTCTATGGCTACACCTTC.

The chain carries TRBV4-3 and TRBJ2-7, with D unresolved. The CDR3 contains 13 residues. Germline CDR1 reads LGHNA; CDR2 reads YSLEER. V lost 0 bases to trimming and J lost 4 bases, with 7 bases between them. The CDR3 region has the DNA TGCGCCAGCAGCCAAGAGGATTATTACGAGCAGTACTTC. Its translation: CASSQEDYYEQYF.

This rearrangement joins TRBV5-1 to TRBJ1-1; no clear D gene. The CDR3 totals 14 residues. The V and J ends lost 1 base and 4 bases respectively, with 11 bases between them. The germline V gene encodes CDR1 SGHRS and CDR2 YFSETQ. The CDR3 DNA reads as TGCGCCAGCAGCTTGCGGCCCGTGGGCACTGAAGCTTTCTTT. Encoded protein: CASSLRPVGTEAFF.

This rearrangement joins TRBV20-1 to TRBJ1-2, with a weak D call TRBD1 (6 bases). V lost 5 bases and J 5 bases, leaving 9 bases between the germline ends. Germline V gene sequence: CDR1 DFQATT, CDR2 SNEGSKA (reference sequence). CDR3 size: 11 residues. The CDR3: CSAAGAYGYTF. As DNA, the CDR3 is TGCAGTGCTGCAGGGGCTTATGGCTACACCTTC.